Below, 20 T cell receptor beta chains from the same sample are listed, as sequenced in a study of blood T cell repertoires in COVID-19. Repertoires were generated with immunoSEQ multiplex PCR, while TCRdb's copy carries only in-frame clones and drops some. Found here are under 200,000 clones, 75% to 90% of them singletons; the top ten hold about an eighth. Sequenced input: PBMCs or T cells enriched from blood (not recorded which). The receptors derive from an older woman who had recovered from COVID-19.

This rearrangement joins TRBV20-1 to TRBJ1-2; TRBD1 agrees at 10 bases. CDR1 and CDR2 (germline): DFQATT, SNEGSKA (reference sequence). The CDR3 runs 13 residues. The V gene end was trimmed by 3 bases and the J gene end by 7 bases; junction bases not matched to a gene: 5. The CDR3 sequence: CSASPGQGRGYTF. In DNA form, the CDR3 reads TGCAGTGCTAGTCCGGGACAGGGGCGTGGCTACACCTTC.

The chain couples TRBV19 to TRBJ2-5; 9 bases line up with TRBD2. The CDR3 length is 13 residues. The junction had 5 bases not matched to a gene; V was cut back by 4 bases and J by 8 bases. Germline assignment: CDR1 LNHDA and CDR2 SQIVND (reference sequence). The CDR3 sequence: CASSKREAETQYF. For the CDR3, the DNA is TGTGCCAGTAGTAAGCGGGAGGCCGAAACCCAGTACTTC. The full variable domain, its missing parts supplied by reference TRBV19 and TRBJ2-5, is DGGITQSPKYLFRKEGQNVTLSCEQNLNHDAMYWYRQDPGQGLRLIYYSQIVNDFQKGDIAEGYSVSREKKESFPLTVTSAQKNPTAFYLCASSKREAETQYFGPGTRLLVL.

The CDR3 here is CASSPSYVYTDTQYF. Written as DNA, the CDR3 is TGTGCCAGCTCACCGTCCTACGTGTACACAGATACGCAGTATTTT. This chain connects TRBV18 to TRBJ2-3, with D unclear. The CDR3 loop spans 15 amino acids. The germline gives CDR1 KGHSH, CDR2 LQKENI. Trimming removed 3 bases at V and 2 bases at J, with 12 bases between.

The V call is TRBV7-2, the J call TRBJ1-2; maybe TRBD1 (5 bases). Germline CDR1 is SGHTA and CDR2 is FQGNSA. The CDR3 covers 14 residues. Trimming pared 1 base from V and 4 bases from J, leaving 10 bases between. In DNA, the CDR3 is TGTGCCAGCAGCTTAGACAGGCGAGGCTATGGCTACACCTTC. Its protein is CASSLDRRGYGYTF.

The chain recombines TRBV20-1 with TRBJ2-1, with 11 bases fitting TRBD2. V was pared by 3 bases and J by 5 bases, with 3 bases of the junction left unmatched. The CDR3 runs to 14 residues. CDR1 and CDR2 (germline): DFQATT, SNEGSKA (reference sequence). Written as DNA, the CDR3 is TGCAGTGCTAGTCCGGGACTAGCGGACAATGAGCAGTTCTTC. Translated: CSASPGLADNEQFF.

The rearrangement joins TRBV18 to TRBJ2-6; 7 bases align to TRBD1. The J segment lost 4 bases and the V segment lost 2 bases, leaving 2 bases of the junction unmatched. Germline V lookup: CDR1 KGHSH, CDR2 LQKENI. CDR3 length: 15 amino acids. DNA for the CDR3: TGTGCCAGCTCACCATCAGGGGGAGGGGCCAACGTCCTGACTTTC. This translates into CASSPSGGGANVLTF.

The chain uses TRBV6-6 and TRBJ2-2; the match to TRBD2 covers 13 bases. The length of the CDR3 is 21 residues. Unmatched junction bases numbered 19, after V lost 6 bases and J lost 3 bases. Germline V gene sequence: CDR1 MNHNY, CDR2 SVGAGI (reference sequence). CDR3 nucleotides: TGTGCCAGCAGCCGTACACTCATAACTAGCGGGGGGGCGGGGGACACCGGGGAGCTGTTTTTT. It specifies CASSRTLITSGGAGDTGELFF.

The rearrangement links TRBV30 to TRBJ2-4, with 9 bases that match TRBD1. The V gene's germline CDR1 is GTSNPN and CDR2 SVGIG (reference sequence). The CDR3 loop spans 14 amino acids. The trim removed 8 bases at V and 1 base at J, leaving 6 bases unmatched. CDR3 coding DNA: TGTGCCAGCGAGGACAGGGGTGCCAAAAACATTCAGTACTTC. Protein product: CASEDRGAKNIQYF.

V gene TRBV12-3 or TRBV12-4 combines with J gene TRBJ1-1, with D possibly matching TRBD1 (5 bases). CDR3 length: 13 amino acids. Trimming removed 4 bases at V and 3 bases at J, with 9 bases between. CDR3 coding DNA: TGTGCCAGCAGTTACAGGTATGACACTGAAGCTTTCTTT. This translates into CASSYRYDTEAFF.

J is TRBJ2-4 and V is TRBV27; a weak D match, TRBD2 (6 bases). The germline CDR1 and CDR2 sequences are MNHEY and SMNVEV (reference sequence). CDR3 size: 19 residues. The V end lost 0 bases, the J end lost 6 bases, and 24 bases lay between the germline ends. CDR3 sequence: CASSLSGRAFIGGLNIQYF. The CDR3 DNA follows: TGTGCCAGCAGTTTATCGGGCAGGGCTTTTATTGGGGGGTTAAACATTCAGTACTTC.

The chain couples TRBV6-1 to TRBJ2-5; D is perhaps TRBD1 (6 bases). V lost 1 base, J lost 5 bases, and 20 bases lay in between. In germline, CDR1 is MNHNS, CDR2 SASEGT. The CDR3 contains 17 residues. The CDR3 loop is CASSEGTAIRRWETQYF. CDR3 coding DNA: TGTGCCAGCAGTGAAGGGACAGCCATACGGCGGTGGGAGACCCAGTACTTC.

The genes are TRBV5-5 and TRBJ1-6, with TRBD1 matching over 7 bases. This CDR3 has 15 residues. V lost 4 bases, J lost 11 bases, and 12 bases stayed unmatched. The germline V gene encodes CDR1 SGHKS and CDR2 YYEKEE (reference sequence). The CDR3 is CASSGTGDSGAPLHF. The CDR3 region has the DNA TGTGCCAGCAGCGGTACCGGGGACAGTGGTGCACCCCTCCACTTT.

The chain uses TRBV3-1 (or the pseudogene TRBV3-2) and TRBJ1-2; a possible D gene is TRBD1 (5 bases). The CDR3 is 14 residues long. Germline values: CDR1 LGHDT, CDR2 YNNKEL (reference sequence). The V gene lost 5 bases and the J gene lost 4 bases, with 14 bases spanning the gap. As DNA, the CDR3 is TGTGCCAGCAGCAGGGGCGGGACGGGCTATGGCTACACCTTC. Its protein product is CASSRGGTGYGYTF.

This clone was detected once. The chain employs TRBV20-1 and TRBJ1-2, with 7 bases lining up with TRBD1. The CDR3 is made up of 11 amino acids. Unmatched junction bases numbered 3, after V lost 6 bases and J lost 5 bases. CDR1 is DFQATT, CDR2 SNEGSKA, per germline (reference sequence). The CDR3: CSAVQGYGYTF. CDR3 nucleotides: TGCAGTGCGGTACAGGGGTATGGCTACACCTTC.

This chain joins TRBV4-1 and TRBJ1-2; possible D gene TRBD1, 6 bases. V lost 1 base to trimming and J lost 3 bases, with 21 bases between them. Germline V CDR1 and CDR2: MGHRA, YSYEKL. The CDR3 contains 18 residues. The CDR3 is CASSQGFSPGGLDYGYTF. The CDR3 DNA is TGCGCCAGCAGCCAAGGTTTTAGTCCGGGGGGCCTGGACTATGGCTACACCTTC.

The chain employs TRBV5-4 and TRBJ2-5; D is possibly TRBD2 (6 bases). Trimming shortened V by 4 bases and J by 2 bases, and 12 bases separated the two germline ends. From germline, CDR1 is SGHNT and CDR2 YYREEE (reference sequence). This CDR3 has 14 residues. For the CDR3, the DNA is TGTGCCAGCAGCCCCTCGAGCGGGCAAGAGACCCAGTACTTC. This sequence encodes CASSPSSGQETQYF.

This chain links TRBV3-1 (or the pseudogene TRBV3-2) with TRBJ1-1; no clear D. Trimming left V 2 bases short and J 3 bases short, with 10 bases between. This CDR3 has 14 amino acids. Per germline, CDR1 LGHDT and CDR2 YNNKEL (reference sequence). The CDR3 coding sequence is TGTGCCAGCAGCCAACCCGGAGGAGACACTGAAGCTTTCTTT. Its protein is CASSQPGGDTEAFF.

This chain connects TRBV7-2 to TRBJ2-1; 8 positions match TRBD2. The V and J ends lost 2 bases and 5 bases, in that order; junction bases with no gene match: 8. The CDR3 has 16 residues. Germline CDR1 is SGHTA and CDR2 is FQGNSA. The CDR3 coding sequence is TGTGCCAGCAGCTTACGCCTAGCGGGTTCTCACAATGAGCAGTTCTTC. This gives the protein CASSLRLAGSHNEQFF.

This chain uses TRBV7-9 with TRBJ2-1, with 10 bases lining up with TRBD2. From germline, CDR1 is SEHNR and CDR2 FQNEAQ (reference sequence). The V gene end was trimmed by 9 bases and the J gene end by 5 bases; junction bases not matched to a gene: 7. This CDR3 comprises 14 residues. The CDR3 loop is CASHLAGADNEQFF. CDR3 bases: TGTGCCAGTCATCTAGCGGGAGCTGACAATGAGCAGTTCTTC.

Only a few counts were recorded for this clone. The rearrangement uses TRBV29-1 and TRBJ1-2, with D maybe TRBD1 (5 bases). V dropped 7 bases and J dropped 6 bases, with 18 bases sitting between them. Germline-derived CDR1 and CDR2 are SQVTM and ANQGSEA. This CDR3 is 13 amino acids long. The CDR3 loop is CSATTDTGDGYTF. The CDR3 DNA is TGCAGCGCTACAACGGACACCGGTGATGGCTACACCTTC.